This TCR beta chain is from a study of cytomegalovirus exposure and HLA in healthy donors (dated by TCRdb to the late 2010s). Context from the whole study: According to an earlier analysis of a few hundred of the donors, 200 million or so T cells yielded some 120 million unique TCR beta sequences and around 280 Gb of sequence data. Rather than using new phenotypic data, the later analysis identified candidate immune exposures from TCR beta sequences and from how often those sequences occurred across donors. All discovery cohort repertoires had been generated on a single sequencing platform. HLA typing covered class I and class II loci at four-digit resolution. An earlier analysis of nearly 600 of the donors applied high-throughput TCR beta sequencing to assess whether each TCR beta V gene segment acted as functional or pseudogenic. An early release covering roughly 600 HLA-typed donors comprised approximately 290 gigabases of sequencing data and approximately 85 million unique TCR sequences. In addition to the first cohort of 666 subjects, a separate validation cohort of approximately 130 different subjects was used. A later analysis re-examined previously published TCR beta repertoires from about 670 donors and added high-resolution HLA genotyping to investigate patterns of TCR occurrence. Several DR-DQ haplotypes were treated as single units for association and clustering because of strong linkage in the cohort. Across some 400 genotyped donors of the cohort, an average of about 250,000 unique TCR beta nucleotide sequences per donor were sequenced, and approximately 17% of those sequences were non-productive. The number of typed donors differed by locus: roughly 629-640 for A, B, C, DRB1 and DQB1; 500 to 550 for DQA1; approximately 600 for DPA1; and roughly 470 for DPB1. Donor age, sex, ethnicity and CMV serostatus were collected together with the repertoire data. Using immunosequencing, the study profiled T cell repertoires from around 680 subjects and related those repertoires to cytomegalovirus serostatus. The study combined high-throughput TCR immunosequencing, statistical association of individual TCRs with disease status, and machine learning to predict cytomegalovirus infection status. Of the roughly 400 genotyped donors, over 70% fell in the genetic ancestry cluster associated with self-reported Caucasian donors. The aim of the study was to test whether cataloging public T cell receptors could identify signatures of past pathogen exposure. In a later genetic analysis, genome-wide SNP genotypes for about 55% of the roughly 700 donors were used, and that subset was treated as a discovery cohort.

Regarding this clone: Its target antigen remains unknown. Base qualities are not at hand, and no much larger clone is one base apart.

V is shortened by 1 base, J by 2 bases, and the region joining them spans 8 bases. Taken from cysteine to phenylalanine, the CDR3 has 14 residues. The DNA shown is the 42-base CDR3, in frame from base 1. The CDR1 and CDR2 encoded by the germline V gene are MGHDK and SYGVNS. Libraries were constructed by the immunoSEQ multiplex PCR assay. For the multiplex PCR, a mixture combining 60 forward primers for TCR Vbeta segments and 13 reverse primers for TCR Jbeta segments was used. The CDR3 region of rearranged TCR beta genes was amplified from genomic DNA with a multiplex PCR assay. On the Illumina HiSeq System, the amplified TCR beta libraries were sequenced as 87-base-pair reads. As for how the authors treated the data: In a later analysis, roughly 80 million unique TCR beta chains were counted across the roughly 610 repertoires, and around 11 million of these chains were shared by at least two donors. Raw reads were error-corrected and collapsed into unique sequences with a nearest-neighbor algorithm that merged closely related sequences to remove PCR and sequencing errors. To assign V, D and J gene segments, CDR3 sequences were aligned to IMGT reference sequences. Each retained sequence needed at least a six-nucleotide match to both a V gene segment and a J gene segment. Rearrangements were classified as productive when the CDR3 lacked stop codons and remained in frame with V and J, and all other rearrangements were classified as non-productive. CDR3 was defined according to IMGT convention as the region running from the second conserved V-encoded cysteine to the conserved J-encoded phenylalanine. In an earlier analysis of more than 550 of the donors, sequences lacking an unambiguous match to a single V gene segment were excluded. An earlier analysis of a few hundred of the donors called V segments functional above 56.7% productive rearrangements and segregating when the between-donor standard deviation exceeded 5%. A statistical classification framework was built for diagnosing cytomegalovirus status from the catalog of TCR beta chain sequences. V and J gene assignment, in a later analysis, came from comparing TCR nucleotide sequences with IMGT/GENE-DB human TR gene sequences. Using the TCRdist pipeline, a later analysis assigned CDR3 sequences along with most-parsimonious VDJ recombination scenarios. In a later analysis, each TCR beta chain was defined by its CDR3 amino acid sequence together with its V-gene family, and reads lacking a unique V-gene family were excluded. As a way to deal with suspected cross-contamination and a sequencing artifact, a later analysis dropped 450 to 600 nucleotide sequences that were highly shared and had low generation probability. For each public chain, a later analysis derived a clonal expansion index from normalized ranks of inferred template counts within each repertoire. Generation probabilities in a later analysis came from a VDJ recombination model fitted to out-of-frame rearrangements, and those results were checked against IGoR. A later analysis scored TCR-TCR, TCR-HLA and TCR-CMV co-occurrence with hypergeometric tests, applying a repertoire-size bias correction to TCR pairs. False discovery rates were estimated in a later analysis by permuting HLA or CMV assignments 20 times. In a later analysis, co-occurring TCRs were grouped with DBSCAN, and TCRdist sequence similarity was added when clustering was performed within HLA-allele-positive subsets. Co-occurrence clustering excluded repertoires with fewer than 30,000 or more than 120,000 public chains, plus five with anomalous nucleotide sharing. As stored in TCRdb, this immuneACCESS dataset retains in-frame rearrangements with V and J assigned. A fraction of the clones does not appear; measured against another copy, unresolved V genes explain less than half of the discrepancy, and the remainder lacks a known reason. Clone size and the V and J calls come from that table; the DNA yielded D and trimming. Within this sample are about 130,000 clones, with roughly 72% of them counted one time only. Of the sample, 1.8% is held by the ten largest clones.

The cohort comprised hundreds of healthy bone marrow donors. All cohort members were sampled while nominally healthy, although unrecorded immune exposures were likely present. The donor tested CMV seronegative and was one of the 352 seronegative cohort members. Every donor gave a peripheral blood sample, and the peripheral blood mononuclear cells from that sample were used for TCR beta sequencing. Genomic DNA was extracted from the blood cell samples with the Qiagen DNeasy Blood Extraction Kit. The research as a whole found: Correlated functional status among segregating V segments might be attributable to linkage disequilibrium, but an unknown experimental factor could not be ruled out. In the study, 150 to 200 TCR beta chains were listed as associated with cytomegalovirus. Cytomegalovirus status was reported to be diagnosed by the classifier with high specificity and sensitivity in both the original and validation cohorts. Compared with the 666-donor mean, donors in an Asian-associated ancestry cluster had fewer N-insertions in productive TCRs, according to a later genetic analysis. Immune exposure information for the cohort was limited to CMV serostatus. Roughly uniform sequencing depth across donors was assumed in presence/absence analyses, although this assumption may not hold. A further reported finding was that TCR beta sequences accurately predicted the HLA-A and HLA-B alleles for most subjects in the first cohort. In an earlier analysis of around 600 of the donors, most TCR beta V segments appeared in productive rearrangements about 90% or about 30% of the time, broadly matching IMGT annotations. In this cohort, only TCR beta chains were sequenced, and detectable features were limited by the absence of alpha or paired-chain data. Specific HLA alleles were associated with over 15,000 TCR beta sequences at a false discovery rate of 0.05 in a later analysis. A few of the identified cytomegalovirus-associated TCR beta chains were confirmed in vitro to be specific for cytomegalovirus antigens. In a later analysis, most CMV-associated TCR beta chains were found to appear HLA-restricted, with HLA associations seemingly driven largely by CMV exposure. According to the authors, the approach could potentially be generalized to other disease states and immunological phenotypes. A later analysis reported that several top co-occurrence clusters appeared linked to parvovirus B19, influenza, CMV and Epstein-Barr virus. Assigning TCR associations to individual alleles was difficult when HLA alleles, especially DR and DQ, strongly co-occurred. In a later analysis, TCR association rates were found to vary across HLA loci, with the most associated TCRs seen for DRB1 alleles and the fewest for HLA-C alleles. Because HLA typing was unavailable for some donors at each locus, only the typed subset was used in association tests. A cluster of highly shared sequence variants was judged likely to represent a technical artifact of the sequencing pipeline. Across donors, most TCR sequences were observed very rarely, whereas some public TCRs were present in many individuals. The 87-base-pair reads could not distinguish some IMGT-functional V segments, including TRBV6-2 and TRBV6-3, so those segments were excluded. In a later genetic analysis, a missense DCLRE1C variant was associated with V-gene and J-gene trimming of TCR beta chains, and the association was replicated in an independent cohort. The earlier analysis of about 600 of the donors excluded around 17 rarely observed V segments, including chromosome 9 orphons, because counts were too low. In a later analysis, HLA-associated TCR beta chains showed more clonal expansion and lower generation probabilities than non-associated chains that were equally common.

The specimen sequenced was PBMCs. This receptor was identified in a woman in her fifties or sixties in good health and CMV-seronegative. The rearrangement combines TRBV25-1 with TRBJ1-2, with TRBD1 perhaps the D gene, on 5 matching bases. CDR3 sequence: CASSESRVNYGYTF. The sequenced DNA is TGTGCCAGCAGTGAATCCAGGGTAAACTATGGCTACACCTTC.